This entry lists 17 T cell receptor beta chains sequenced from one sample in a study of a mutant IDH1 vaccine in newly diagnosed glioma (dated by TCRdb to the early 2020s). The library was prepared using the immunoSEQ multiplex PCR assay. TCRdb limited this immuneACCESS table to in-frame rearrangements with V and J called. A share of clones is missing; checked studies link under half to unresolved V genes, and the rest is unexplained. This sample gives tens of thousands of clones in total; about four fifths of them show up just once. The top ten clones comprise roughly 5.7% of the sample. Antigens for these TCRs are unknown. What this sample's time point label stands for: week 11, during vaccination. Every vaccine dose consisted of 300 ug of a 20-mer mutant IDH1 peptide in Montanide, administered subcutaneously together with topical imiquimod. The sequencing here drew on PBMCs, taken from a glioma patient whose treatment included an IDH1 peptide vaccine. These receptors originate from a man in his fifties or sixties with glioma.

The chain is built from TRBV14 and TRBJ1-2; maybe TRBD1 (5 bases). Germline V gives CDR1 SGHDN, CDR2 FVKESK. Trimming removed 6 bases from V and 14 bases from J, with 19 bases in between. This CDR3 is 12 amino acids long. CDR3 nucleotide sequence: TGTGCCAGCAGTGAAGGTCAGGCGGGGACGACCTTC. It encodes CASSEGQAGTTF.

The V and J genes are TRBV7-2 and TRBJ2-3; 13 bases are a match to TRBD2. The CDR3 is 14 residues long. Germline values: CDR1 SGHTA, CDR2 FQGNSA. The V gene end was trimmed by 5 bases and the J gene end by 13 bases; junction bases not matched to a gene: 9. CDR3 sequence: CASSPGLAGEKKYF. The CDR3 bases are TGTGCCAGCAGCCCCGGACTAGCGGGGGAAAAGAAGTATTTT.

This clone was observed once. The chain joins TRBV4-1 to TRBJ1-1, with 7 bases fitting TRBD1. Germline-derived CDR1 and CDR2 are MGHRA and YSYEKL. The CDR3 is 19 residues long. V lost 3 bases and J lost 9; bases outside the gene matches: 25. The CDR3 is CASSQIGGQIRDRTLKAFF. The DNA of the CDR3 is TGCGCCAGCAGCCAGATCGGGGGACAGATCAGGGATCGAACGCTGAAAGCTTTCTTT.

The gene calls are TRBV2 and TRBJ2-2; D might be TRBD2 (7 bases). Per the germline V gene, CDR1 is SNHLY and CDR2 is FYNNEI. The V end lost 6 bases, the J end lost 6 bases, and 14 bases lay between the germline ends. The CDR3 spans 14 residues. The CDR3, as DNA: TGTGCCAGCAGCCCAATGGGGGGGCCCGGGGAGCTGTTTTTT. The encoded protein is CASSPMGGPGELFF. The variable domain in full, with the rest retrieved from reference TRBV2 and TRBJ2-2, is EPEVTQTPSHQVTQMGQEVILRCVPISNHLYFYWYRQILGQKVEFLVSFYNNEISEKSEIFDDQFSVERPDGSNFTLKIRSTKLEDSAMYFCASSPMGGPGELFFGEGSRLTVL.

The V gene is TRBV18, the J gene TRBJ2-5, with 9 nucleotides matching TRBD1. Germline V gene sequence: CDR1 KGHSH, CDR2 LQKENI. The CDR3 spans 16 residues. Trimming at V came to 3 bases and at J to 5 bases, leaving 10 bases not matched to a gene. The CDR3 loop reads CASSPAGTGIMETQYF. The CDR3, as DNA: TGTGCCAGCTCACCGGCCGGGACAGGGATAATGGAGACCCAGTACTTC.

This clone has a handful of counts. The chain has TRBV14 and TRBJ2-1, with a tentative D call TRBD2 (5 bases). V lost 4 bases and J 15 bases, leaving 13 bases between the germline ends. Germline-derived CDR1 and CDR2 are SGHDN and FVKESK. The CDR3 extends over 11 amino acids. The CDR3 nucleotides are TGTGCCAGCAGCCGCGGACTGGGCCGGTTCTTC. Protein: CASSRGLGRFF.

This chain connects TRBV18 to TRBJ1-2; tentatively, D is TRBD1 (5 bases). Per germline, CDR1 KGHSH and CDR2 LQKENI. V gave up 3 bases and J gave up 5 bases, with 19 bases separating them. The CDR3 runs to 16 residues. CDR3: CASSPPGRDKFYGYTF. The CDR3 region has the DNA TGTGCCAGCTCACCTCCAGGGAGGGATAAGTTTTATGGCTACACCTTC.

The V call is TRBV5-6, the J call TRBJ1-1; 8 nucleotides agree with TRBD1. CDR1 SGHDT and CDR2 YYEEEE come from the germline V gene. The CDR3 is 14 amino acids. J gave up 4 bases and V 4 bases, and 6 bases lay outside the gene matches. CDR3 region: CASSPRGPGTEAFF. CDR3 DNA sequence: TGTGCCAGCAGCCCCAGGGGGCCAGGCACTGAAGCTTTCTTT.

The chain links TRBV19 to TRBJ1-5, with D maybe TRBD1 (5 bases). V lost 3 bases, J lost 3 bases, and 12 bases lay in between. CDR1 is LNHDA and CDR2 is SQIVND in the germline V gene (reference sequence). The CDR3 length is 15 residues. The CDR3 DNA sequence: TGTGCCAGTAGTATTACTGACAGTTTCAATCAGCCCCAGCATTTT. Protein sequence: CASSITDSFNQPQHF.

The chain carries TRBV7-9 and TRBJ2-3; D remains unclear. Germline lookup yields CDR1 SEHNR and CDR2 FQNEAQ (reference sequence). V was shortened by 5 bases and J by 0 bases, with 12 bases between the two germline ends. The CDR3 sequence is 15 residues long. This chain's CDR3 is CASSPSTSSTDTQYF. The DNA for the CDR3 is TGTGCCAGCAGCCCTTCTACCTCTAGCACAGATACGCAGTATTTT.

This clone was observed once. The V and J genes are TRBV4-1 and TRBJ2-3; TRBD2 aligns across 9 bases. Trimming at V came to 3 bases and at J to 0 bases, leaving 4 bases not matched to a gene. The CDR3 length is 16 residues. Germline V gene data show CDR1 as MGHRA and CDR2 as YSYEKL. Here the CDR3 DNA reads TGCGCCAGCAGCCACCCAGGACTAGCGAGCACAGATACGCAGTATTTT. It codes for CASSHPGLASTDTQYF.

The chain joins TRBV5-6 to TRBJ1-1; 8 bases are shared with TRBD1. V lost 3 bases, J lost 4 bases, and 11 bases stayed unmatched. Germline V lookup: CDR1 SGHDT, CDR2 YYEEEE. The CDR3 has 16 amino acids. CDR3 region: CASSYGTGVVGTEAFF. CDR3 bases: TGTGCCAGCAGCTACGGGACAGGAGTTGTCGGCACTGAAGCTTTCTTT.

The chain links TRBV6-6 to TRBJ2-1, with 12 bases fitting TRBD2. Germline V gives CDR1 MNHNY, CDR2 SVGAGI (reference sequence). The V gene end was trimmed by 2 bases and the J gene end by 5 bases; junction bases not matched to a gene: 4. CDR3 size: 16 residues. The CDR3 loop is CASSYDLAGGNNEQFF. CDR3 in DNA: TGTGCCAGCAGTTACGACCTAGCGGGGGGGAACAATGAGCAGTTCTTC.

CDR3 protein: CASSTLTVGSYNSPLHF. DNA of the CDR3: TGTGCCAGCAGCACCCTGACCGTAGGCTCCTATAATTCACCCCTCCACTTT. The chain uses TRBV7-2 and TRBJ1-6; D remains unclear. Trimming cost V 5 bases and J 0 bases, with 14 bases left between them. The CDR3 length is 17 residues. Germline V CDR1 and CDR2: SGHTA, FQGNSA.

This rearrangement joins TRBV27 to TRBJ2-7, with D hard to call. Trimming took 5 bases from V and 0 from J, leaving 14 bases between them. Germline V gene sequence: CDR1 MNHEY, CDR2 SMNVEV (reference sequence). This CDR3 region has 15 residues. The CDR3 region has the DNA TGTGCCAGCAGTCCCGGCGGTCTCAGCTCCTACGAGCAGTACTTC. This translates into CASSPGGLSSYEQYF.

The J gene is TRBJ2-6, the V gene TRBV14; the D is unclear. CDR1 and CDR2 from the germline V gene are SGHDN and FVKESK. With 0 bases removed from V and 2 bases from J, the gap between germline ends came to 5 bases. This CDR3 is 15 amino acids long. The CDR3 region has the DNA TGTGCCAGCAGCCAAGACGGAACTGGGGCCAACGTCCTGACTTTC. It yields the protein CASSQDGTGANVLTF. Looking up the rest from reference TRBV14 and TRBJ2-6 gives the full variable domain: EAGVTQFPSHSVIEKGQTVTLRCDPISGHDNLYWYRRVMGKEIKFLLHFVKESKQDESGMPNNRFLAERTGGTYSTLKVQPAELEDSGVYFCASSQDGTGANVLTFGAGSRLTVL.

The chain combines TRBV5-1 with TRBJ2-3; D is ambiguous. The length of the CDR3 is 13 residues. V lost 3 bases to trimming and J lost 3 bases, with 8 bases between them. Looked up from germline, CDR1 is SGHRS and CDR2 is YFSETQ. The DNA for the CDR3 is TGCGCCAGCAGCTCTCCAGAAACAGATACGCAGTATTTT. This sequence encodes CASSSPETDTQYF. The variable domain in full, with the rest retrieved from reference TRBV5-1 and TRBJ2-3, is KAGVTQTPRYLIKTRGQQVTLSCSPISGHRSVSWYQQTPGQGLQFLFEYFSETQRNKGNFPGRFSGRQFSNSRSEMNVSTLELGDSALYLCASSSPETDTQYFGPGTRLTVL.